This T cell receptor beta chain stems from a study of T cells in Graves' hyperthyroidism and ophthalmopathy. Overall study findings and caveats: In the analysis, a 13 V-J model separated ophthalmopathy from stable hyperthyroidism.

Those patients with uncontrolled infection, other autoimmune disease, pregnancy or lactation were excluded. The CDR3 covers 15 residues. CDR1 and CDR2 from the germline V gene are SGHRS and YFSETQ. After removal of 7 bases from V and 5 bases from J, the junction contained 8 bases not matched to a gene. This clonotype has only a few counts. Its cognate antigen is unknown. RNA transcripts were the template for amplifying TCR beta CDR3 regions. With the HTBI primer set, the TCR CDR3 went through a first round of RT-PCR. Using its own MiXCR run on the multiplex PCR reads, TCRdb lists one record per CDR3 protein. The table has approximately 600,000 distinct CDR3 sequences, about 15% seen once.

What was sequenced was blood. This chain links TRBV5-1 with TRBJ2-2; 10 nucleotides agree with TRBD2. The sequence was collected from a woman in her thirties or forties with Graves' ophthalmopathy. The CDR3 loop reads CASCVLAGDTGELFF. The CDR3, as DNA: TGCGCCAGCTGTGTGCTAGCGGGAGATACCGGGGAGCTGTTTTTT.